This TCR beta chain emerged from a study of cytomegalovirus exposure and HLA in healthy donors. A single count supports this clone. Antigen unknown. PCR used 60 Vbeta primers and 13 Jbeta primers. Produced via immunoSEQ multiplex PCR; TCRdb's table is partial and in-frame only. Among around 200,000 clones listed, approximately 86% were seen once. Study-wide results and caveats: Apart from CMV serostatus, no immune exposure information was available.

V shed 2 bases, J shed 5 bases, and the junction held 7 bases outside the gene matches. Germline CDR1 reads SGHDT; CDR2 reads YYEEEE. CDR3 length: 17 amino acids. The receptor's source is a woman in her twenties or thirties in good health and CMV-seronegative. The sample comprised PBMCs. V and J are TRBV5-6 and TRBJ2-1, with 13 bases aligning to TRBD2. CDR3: CASSFTSGRGWDNEQFF. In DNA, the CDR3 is TGTGCCAGCAGCTTTACTAGCGGGAGGGGTTGGGACAATGAGCAGTTCTTC. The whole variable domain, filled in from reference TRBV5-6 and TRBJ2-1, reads DAGVTQSPTHLIKTRGQQVTLRCSPKSGHDTVSWYQQALGQGPQFIFQYYEEEERQRGNFPDRFSGHQFPNYSSELNVNALLLGDSALYLCASSFTSGRGWDNEQFFGPGTRLTVL.